This entry is about one T cell receptor beta chain. Its antigen is as yet unknown. The CDR3 extends over 15 amino acids. Losses at the gene ends were 3 bases for V and 2 bases for J; bases not matched to a gene: 3. Germline V lookup: CDR1 MDHEN, CDR2 SYDVKM. The sample belongs to a study of shared clonotypes between healthy human individuals. Study-level information: Each donor's CD4 naive and CD4 memory cells filled three plates apiece, CD8 naive two, and CD8 memory one.

The table came from immunoSEQ multiplex PCR; TCRdb's copy has only in-frame clones and leaves some out. The table lists around 610,000 clones, about 95% of them singletons. Study-wide points: Rarefaction exposed incomplete sorted-subset sequencing despite large depth. Naive CD4 clonotype sharing across four donors was approximately 5%. Generally, naive subsets came out with larger estimated richness than memory subsets.

CD45RO-negative cells were positively selected for CCR7, leaving out terminally differentiated effector memory CD45RA+ cells. This clonotype was sampled from a woman aged 25 to 39 in good health. The J gene is TRBJ2-3, the V gene TRBV28, with 9 nucleotides matching TRBD1. Material: naive CD8+ T cells sorted from blood. CDR3 coding DNA: TGTGCCAGCAGTTTTTGGGACAGGGCCACAGATACGCAGTATTTT. It is translated as CASSFWDRATDTQYF.